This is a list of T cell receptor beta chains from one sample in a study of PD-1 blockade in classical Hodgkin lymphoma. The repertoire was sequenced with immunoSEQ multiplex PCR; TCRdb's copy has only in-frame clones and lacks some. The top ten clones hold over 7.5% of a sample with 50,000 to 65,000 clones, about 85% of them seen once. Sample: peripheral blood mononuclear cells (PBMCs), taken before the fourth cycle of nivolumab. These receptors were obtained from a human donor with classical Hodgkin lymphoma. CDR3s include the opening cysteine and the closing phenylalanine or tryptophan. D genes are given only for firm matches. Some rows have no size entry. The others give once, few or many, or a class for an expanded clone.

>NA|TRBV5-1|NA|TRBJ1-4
TGCGCCAGCAGCTTGGGGGCCTCTAATGAAAAACTGTTTTTT
CASSLGASNEKLFF
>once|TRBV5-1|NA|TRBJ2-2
TGCGCCAGCAGCATTGACAGTTCGAACACCGGGGAGCTGTTTTTT
CASSIDSSNTGELFF
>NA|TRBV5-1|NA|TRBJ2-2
TGCGCCAGCAGCTTGGCGGGCCAGGGGAACGGGGAGCTGTTTTTT
CASSLAGQGNGELFF
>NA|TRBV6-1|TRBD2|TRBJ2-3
TGTGCCAGCAGTGAACTAGCGGGGACCTCAGATACGCAGTATTTT
CASSELAGTSDTQYF
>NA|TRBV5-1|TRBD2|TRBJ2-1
TGCGCCAGCAGCCCCTGGACTAGCTTCAGCAATGAGCAGTTCTTC
CASSPWTSFSNEQFF
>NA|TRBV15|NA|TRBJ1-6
TGTGCCACCAATCAGGAGAGCACCCCGAATTCACCCCTCCACTTT
CATNQESTPNSPLHF
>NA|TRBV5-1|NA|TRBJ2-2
TGCGCCAGCAGCTTGAGGGGAAAATTAACCGGGGAGCTGTTTTTT
CASSLRGKLTGELFF
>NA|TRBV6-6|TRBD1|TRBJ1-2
TGTGCCAGCACGGGACAGGGAACTAACTATGGCTACACCTTC
CASTGQGTNYGYTF
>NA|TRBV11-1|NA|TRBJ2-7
TGTGCCAGCAGCTTAGAGGCGGGAAGCTCCTACGAGCAGTACTTC
CASSLEAGSSYEQYF
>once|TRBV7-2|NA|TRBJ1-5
TGTGCCAGCAGCTTAAGTGGCAATCAGCCCCAGCATTTT
CASSLSGNQPQHF
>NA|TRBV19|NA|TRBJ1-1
TGTGCCAGTACCCTAGAAGCGATGACTGAAGCTTTCTTT
CASTLEAMTEAFF
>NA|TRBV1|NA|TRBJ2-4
TGCACCAGCAGCCACAAATGGGGCAAAAACATTCAGTACTTC
CTSSHKWGKNIQYF
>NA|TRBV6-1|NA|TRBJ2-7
TGTGCCAGCACCCGGCTAGGAATGGCCTACGAGCAGTACTTC
CASTRLGMAYEQYF
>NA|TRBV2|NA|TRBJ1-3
TGTGCCAGCGGACGGACGGCAGGGTGGGGAAACACCATATATTTT
CASGRTAGWGNTIYF
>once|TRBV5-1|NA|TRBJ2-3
TGCGCCAGCAGCTTGGCAGCGACAGGCGGTCCCACAGATACGCAGTATTTT
CASSLAATGGPTDTQYF
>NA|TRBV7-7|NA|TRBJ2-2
TGTGCCACAAGGGGGACGGAGAACACCGGGGAGCTGTTTTTT
CATRGTENTGELFF
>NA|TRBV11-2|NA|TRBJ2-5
TGTGCCAGCAGCTTAGGTAGAGCAGAGACCCAGTACTTC
CASSLGRAETQYF
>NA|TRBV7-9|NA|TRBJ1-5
TGTGCCAGCAGCTTAGGGATAAATCAGCCCCAGCATTTT
CASSLGINQPQHF
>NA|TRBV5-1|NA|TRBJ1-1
TGCGCCAGCAGAGCCGGGGGTGGAAACACTGAAGCTTTCTTT
CASRAGGGNTEAFF
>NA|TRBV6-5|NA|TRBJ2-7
TGTGCCAGCAGTTTTGCCCTAGGTTCCTACGAGCAGTACTTC
CASSFALGSYEQYF
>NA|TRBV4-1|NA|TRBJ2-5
TGCGCCAGCAGCCAATCACTTACTAGTTATCAAGAGACCCAGTACTTC
CASSQSLTSYQETQYF
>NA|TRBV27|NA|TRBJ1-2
TGTGCCAGCACCCCGGGGGGGGAGGGCTACACCTTC
CASTPGGEGYTF